A single sample is the source of the 11 T cell receptor beta chains below, sequenced in a study of T cell responses to AZD1222 COVID-19 vaccine. TCRdb's table, derived via immunoSEQ multiplex PCR, lists solely in-frame clones and lacks some. The data hold about 180,000 clones, with 85% to 90% observed a single time. Sample: peripheral blood, taken on day 0 of AZD1222 vaccination. Receptors were obtained from an adult in good health.

This rearrangement joins TRBV4-1 to TRBJ2-7; the D is unclear. Germline V gene data show CDR1 as MGHRA and CDR2 as YSYEKL. This CDR3 has 15 residues. V shed 6 bases and J shed 0 bases, with 15 bases lying between them. As DNA, the CDR3 is TGCGCCAGCAGGCCCCGGACCCAAAGCTCCTACGAGCAGTACTTC. Its translation: CASRPRTQSSYEQYF.

The chain couples TRBV28 to TRBJ1-2, with unresolved D. Germline values: CDR1 MDHEN, CDR2 SYDVKM. Trimming pared 2 bases from V and 0 bases from J, leaving 7 bases between. CDR3 length: 14 amino acids. The CDR3 DNA reads as TGTGCCAGCAGTTTACCCTTGTCTAACTATGGCTACACCTTC. Amino acid sequence: CASSLPLSNYGYTF.

This chain joins TRBV7-2 and TRBJ2-7; 10 bases match TRBD1. The ends lost 5 bases at V and 2 bases at J; junction bases unmatched: 3. The CDR3 is 14 residues long. CDR1 SGHTA and CDR2 FQGNSA come from the germline V gene. The CDR3 loop is CASSSGQGAYEQYF. The CDR3 nucleotides read TGTGCCAGCAGCAGTGGACAGGGGGCCTACGAGCAGTACTTC.

The V call is TRBV5-1, the J call TRBJ1-6, with D possibly matching TRBD1 (5 bases). CDR1 and CDR2 from the germline V gene are SGHRS and YFSETQ. The CDR3 contains 13 residues. V lost 2 bases and J 7 bases, leaving 7 bases between the germline ends. The CDR3 coding sequence is TGCGCCAGCAGCTTCCGACAGAATTCACCCCTCCACTTT. This gives the protein CASSFRQNSPLHF.

The chain has TRBV7-9 and TRBJ1-2; TRBD1 might be the D (6 bases). Germline CDR1 reads SEHNR; CDR2 reads FQNEAQ (reference sequence). The CDR3 spans 15 residues. The V end was cut by 8 bases, the J end by 2 bases, with 18 bases between. DNA for the CDR3: TGTGCCAGCTTCGACTCAGGGGAGAGGAACTATGGCTACACCTTC. Translation: CASFDSGERNYGYTF.

This rearrangement joins TRBV7-2 to TRBJ2-7; D not certain. Deletions cut 5 bases from V and 9 bases from J, with 11 bases between. The CDR3 runs to 11 residues. Germline V gene data show CDR1 as SGHTA and CDR2 as FQGNSA. CDR3: CASSPSIMQYF. In DNA form, the CDR3 reads TGTGCCAGCAGCCCCTCCATTATGCAGTACTTC.

The chain has TRBV7-2 and TRBJ2-3; no firm D call. Looked up from germline, CDR1 is SGHTA and CDR2 is FQGNSA. The CDR3 runs to 14 residues. Trimming pared 3 bases from V and 4 bases from J, leaving 11 bases between. CDR3 DNA: TGTGCCAGCAGCTTTAGGAAGGTGGCAGATACGCAGTATTTT. This translates into CASSFRKVADTQYF.

CDR3 bases: TGTGCCAGCAGGGACAGGGGACACTATGGCTACACCTTC. It translates to CASRDRGHYGYTF. The chain carries TRBV27 and TRBJ1-2; 9 positions agree with TRBD1. CDR3 length: 13 amino acids. Trimming took 6 bases from V and 3 from J; bases not matched to a gene: 2. Germline assignment: CDR1 MNHEY and CDR2 SMNVEV (reference sequence).

The genes are TRBV6-5 and TRBJ2-5; 8 nucleotides match TRBD2. The V segment lost 1 base and the J segment 5 bases; nucleotides outside the gene matches: 6. The CDR3 length is 15 residues. The V gene's germline CDR1 is MNHEY and CDR2 SVGAGI. CDR3 sequence reads: CASSYYGGGRETQYF. The CDR3 nucleotides read TGTGCCAGCAGTTACTACGGGGGGGGGCGTGAGACCCAGTACTTC.

This sequence joins TRBV18 and TRBJ1-5; weak D call: TRBD1 (6 bases). Germline lookup yields CDR1 KGHSH and CDR2 LQKENI. The CDR3 covers 18 residues. Trimming removed 3 bases at V and 0 bases at J, with 18 bases between. As DNA, the CDR3 is TGTGCCAGCTCACCGGGCGGTGCAGGGGAATATAGCAATCAGCCCCAGCATTTT. Protein: CASSPGGAGEYSNQPQHF.

The rearrangement links TRBV6-5 to TRBJ1-4; no firm D call. The CDR3 consists of 13 residues. V was pared by 11 bases and J by 5 bases, with 15 bases between. The germline V gene encodes CDR1 MNHEY and CDR2 SVGAGI. The CDR3 sequence: CAGPRNENEKLFF. The CDR3 bases are TGTGCCGGGCCTCGAAACGAGAATGAAAAACTGTTTTTT.